The 5 T cell receptor beta chains below come from one sample, sequenced in a study of immune evolution from preneoplasia to lung adenocarcinoma. The repertoire was sequenced with immunoSEQ multiplex PCR; TCRdb's copy has only in-frame clones and lacks some. The data contain some 10,000 clones, over 65% of them singletons. Sample: FFPE lung adenocarcinoma in situ tissue. The receptors stem from a person aged 60-79 years with lung adenocarcinoma.

The genes are TRBV11-3 and TRBJ2-1; 8 positions agree with TRBD1. This CDR3 is built from 17 residues. V lost 4 bases and J lost 1; bases outside the gene matches: 9. Germline CDR1 and CDR2: SGHNT and YENEEA. The CDR3 DNA reads TGTGCCAGCAGCTCCAATGGCAGGGGGCTTTCCTACAATGAGCAGTTCTTC. It encodes CASSSNGRGLSYNEQFF.

This chain joins TRBV27 and TRBJ2-3, with TRBD2 matching 15 bases. In germline, CDR1 is MNHEY, CDR2 SMNVEV (reference sequence). The CDR3 extends over 18 amino acids. V lost 1 base and J lost 1; bases outside the gene matches: 3. The CDR3 DNA reads as TGTGCCAGCAGTTTATTCGGACTAGCGGGGGGGGGCACAGATACGCAGTATTTT. Translation gives CASSLFGLAGGGTDTQYF.

V usage is TRBV29-1 and J usage is TRBJ1-1; TRBD1 matches at 9 bases. V was pared by 4 bases and J by 8 bases, with 5 bases of the junction left unmatched. This CDR3 has 12 residues. Germline V gene sequence: CDR1 SQVTM, CDR2 ANQGSEA. The CDR3 sequence is CSVGGQGREAFF. The CDR3 nucleotides are TGCAGCGTTGGGGGACAGGGAAGGGAAGCTTTCTTT.

V and J are TRBV27 and TRBJ1-1; D is possibly TRBD1 (6 bases). Germline assignment: CDR1 MNHEY and CDR2 SMNVEV (reference sequence). The CDR3 covers 18 residues. Deletions cut 0 bases from V and 3 bases from J, with 20 bases between. In DNA, the CDR3 is TGTGCCAGCAGTTTATCGTATAGGGGAGGGGGGAAGGACACTGAAGCTTTCTTT. Residues: CASSLSYRGGGKDTEAFF.

This clone was observed a handful of times. The chain carries TRBV19 and TRBJ2-1; D ambiguous. The CDR3 contains 15 residues. The ends were cut back, 6 bases at V and 7 bases at J, with 19 bases in the middle. Germline CDR1 reads LNHDA; CDR2 reads SQIVND (reference sequence). The DNA for the CDR3 is TGTGCCAGTAGGGCCGCCGGCGACGGATGGAATGAGCAGTTCTTC. As protein: CASRAAGDGWNEQFF.